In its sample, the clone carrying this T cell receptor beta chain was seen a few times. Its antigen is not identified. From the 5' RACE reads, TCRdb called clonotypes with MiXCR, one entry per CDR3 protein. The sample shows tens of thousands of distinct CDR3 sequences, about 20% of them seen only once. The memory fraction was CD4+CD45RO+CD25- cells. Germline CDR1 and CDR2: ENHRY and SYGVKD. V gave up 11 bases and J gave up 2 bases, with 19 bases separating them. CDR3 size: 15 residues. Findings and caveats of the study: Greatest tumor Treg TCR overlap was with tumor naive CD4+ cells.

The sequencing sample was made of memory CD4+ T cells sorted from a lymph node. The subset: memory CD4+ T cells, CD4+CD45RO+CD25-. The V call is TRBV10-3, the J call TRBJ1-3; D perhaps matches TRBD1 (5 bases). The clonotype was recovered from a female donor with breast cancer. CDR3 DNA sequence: TGTGCCTGCGAACCCGGGGGGGAGGCTGGAAACACCATATATTTT. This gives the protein CACEPGGEAGNTIYF.